This TCR beta chain was recovered during a study of T cell changes during pregnancy in multiple sclerosis. Generated by immunoSEQ multiplex PCR, the TCRdb table keeps only in-frame clones and is missing some. The sample lists 30,000 or so clones, 75% to 90% seen once, with roughly a tenth in the top ten. The CDR3 loop spans 17 amino acids. V gave up 4 bases and J gave up 8 bases, with 25 bases separating them. Germline V CDR1 and CDR2: SGDLS, YYNGEE. V is TRBV9 and J is TRBJ2-1; TRBD2 is a possible D gene (6 bases). Sequencing was performed on CD8+ T cells from peripheral blood mononuclear cells, taken in the second trimester of pregnancy. This sequence was found in a female donor with multiple sclerosis, enrolled in a pregnancy study. The chain's CDR3 is CASSLRSGLGGMDEQFF. The CDR3 coding sequence is TGTGCCAGCAGCCTGAGGAGTGGTTTGGGGGGTATGGATGAGCAGTTCTTC.